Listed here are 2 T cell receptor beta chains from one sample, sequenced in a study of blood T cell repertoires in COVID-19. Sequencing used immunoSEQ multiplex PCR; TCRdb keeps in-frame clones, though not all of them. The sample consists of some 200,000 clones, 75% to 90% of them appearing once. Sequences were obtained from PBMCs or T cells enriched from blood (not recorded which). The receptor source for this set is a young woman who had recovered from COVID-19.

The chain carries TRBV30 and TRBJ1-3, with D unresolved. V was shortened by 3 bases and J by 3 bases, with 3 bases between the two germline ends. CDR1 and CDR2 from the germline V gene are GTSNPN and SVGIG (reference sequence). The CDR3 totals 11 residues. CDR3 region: CAWSVGNTIYF. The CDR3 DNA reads TGTGCCTGGAGCGTTGGAAACACCATATATTTT.

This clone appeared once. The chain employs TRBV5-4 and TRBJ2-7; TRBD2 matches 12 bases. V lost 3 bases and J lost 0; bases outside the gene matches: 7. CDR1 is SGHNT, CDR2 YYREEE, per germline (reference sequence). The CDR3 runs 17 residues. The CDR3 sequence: CASSSGTSGWSSYEQYF. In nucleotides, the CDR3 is TGTGCCAGCAGCTCGGGGACTAGCGGGTGGAGCTCCTACGAGCAGTACTTC.